This T cell receptor (beta chain) was recovered during a study of radiotherapy plus CTLA-4 blockade in lung cancer (dated by TCRdb to 2016 to 2018). For the wider study: Among enrolled patients, roughly 20% had an objective response and about 30% reached disease control.

Relative to germline, V is 6 bases shorter and J is 3 bases shorter, with 6 bases between their ends. CDR1 and CDR2, looked up from the germline V gene, are SGHRS and YFSETQ. From cysteine to phenylalanine, the CDR3 is 12 amino acids long. The entry retains the CDR3 DNA only, 36 bases that are in frame from base 1. Of note for this clone: The antigen it recognizes is unknown. The sample holds no much larger clone one base away, and base qualities are not on file.

Paper-wide results and their limitations: The strongest predictors of response were reported to be early dynamic shifts in blood T cell clones along with a rise in serum interferon-beta following radiation. TCR clones derived from tumors expanded in peripheral blood after treatment with radiotherapy and ipilimumab.

Libraries came from the immunoSEQ multiplex PCR assay. Held by TCRdb, this immuneACCESS table contains in-frame sequences only and omits some clones. Under half of the omission traces to an unresolved V gene where checked; the cause of the rest is unknown. In this sample the table shows some 100,000 clones, about four fifths of which occur a single time. The ten largest clones represent roughly 5.2% of the sample. The study evaluated CTLA-4 blockade (ipilimumab) given together with focal radiation therapy in patients who had chemo-refractory metastatic non-small-cell lung cancer. The V and J genes are TRBV5-1 and TRBJ2-2, with the D gene not confidently named. The sample here was peripheral blood, taken from a patient treated with radiotherapy plus ipilimumab. The receptor's source is a human donor with non-small cell lung cancer who had a partial response to radiotherapy plus ipilimumab. In nucleotides, the sequence is TGCGCCAGCACCCCAGACACCGGGGAGCTGTTTTTT. The resulting protein is CASTPDTGELFF.